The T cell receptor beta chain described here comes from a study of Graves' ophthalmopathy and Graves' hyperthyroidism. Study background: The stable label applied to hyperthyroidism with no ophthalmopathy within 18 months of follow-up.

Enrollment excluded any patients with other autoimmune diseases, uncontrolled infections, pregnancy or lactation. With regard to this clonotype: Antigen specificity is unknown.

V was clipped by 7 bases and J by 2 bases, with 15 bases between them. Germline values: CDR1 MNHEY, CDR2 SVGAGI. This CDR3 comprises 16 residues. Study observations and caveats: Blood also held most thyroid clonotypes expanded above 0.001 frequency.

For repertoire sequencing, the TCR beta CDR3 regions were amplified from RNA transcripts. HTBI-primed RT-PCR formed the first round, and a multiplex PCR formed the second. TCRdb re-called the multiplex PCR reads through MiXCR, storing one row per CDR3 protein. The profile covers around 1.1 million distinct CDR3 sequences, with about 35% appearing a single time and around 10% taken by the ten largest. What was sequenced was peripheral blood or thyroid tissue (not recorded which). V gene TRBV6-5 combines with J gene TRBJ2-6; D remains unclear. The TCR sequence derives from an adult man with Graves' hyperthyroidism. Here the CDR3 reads CASTPRVPAGANVLTF. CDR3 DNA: TGTGCCAGCACCCCCAGAGTACCGGCTGGGGCCAACGTCCTGACTTTC.